The clone carrying this T cell receptor beta chain was picked up a small number of times. TCRbeta library preparation incorporated unique molecular identifiers. TCRdb itself ran the PCR reads through MiXCR, one entry per CDR3 protein. This sample carries over 150,000 distinct CDR3 sequences, just over 14% of them seen once, and the ten largest clones take approximately 13%. This sample stems from a study of T-cell reconstitution after alpha-beta-depleted transplantation in children. CDR1 is SGHVS and CDR2 is FQNEAQ in the germline V gene. V was trimmed by 1 base and J by 0 bases, leaving 10 bases between them. The CDR3 is made up of 16 amino acids.

This sequence joins TRBV7-8 and TRBJ2-1; D gene uncertain. This specimen was PBMCs from the stem cell graft donor, taken from the stem cell graft. The receptor was derived from a human donor who donated a stem cell graft to a child with acute lymphoblastic leukemia. CDR3: CASSLGVKNSYNEQFF. For the CDR3, the DNA is TGTGCCAGCAGCTTAGGGGTGAAAAACTCCTACAATGAGCAGTTCTTC.